Listed below are T cell receptor beta chains from one sample, sequenced in a study of T cells in Graves' hyperthyroidism and ophthalmopathy. TCRdb analysed the multiplex PCR reads with MiXCR anew, one entry per CDR3 protein. The data show about 420,000 distinct CDR3 sequences, roughly 15% seen once. Sequences were obtained from blood. These receptors originate from a woman under 30 with Graves' hyperthyroidism. Both conserved end residues are part of each CDR3. Each record gives: CDR3 protein, V gene, clone size. Clone size is not always given. Where it is, it says once, few, many or a class for expanded clones.

CSASDSNQPQHF,TRBV20-1,many
CAWSVSLSGSPLHF,TRBV30,many
CAWSVYGAQETQYF,TRBV30,few
CASSVGTSGSTYEQYF,TRBV7-6,many
CASSFDGPVLPLHF,TRBV28,few
CASSIPRTENQPQHF,TRBV19,many
CSASPQGGEQETQYF,TRBV20-1,few
CASSLTTTSSSSQETQYF,TRBV13,many
CASRNEFTDTQYF,TRBV6-1,NA
CASSHKPGGQPQHF,TRBV5-1,many
CASSYEGYEQYF,TRBV6-6,many
CSVEKDRVNGYTF,TRBV29-1,many
CASSLAGRLSYNEQFF,TRBV7-9,many
CASSLSQGDTEAFF,TRBV7-9,many
CASSFGQGTHRAQYF,TRBV5-1,NA
CASSIGTVNTEAFF,TRBV13,many
CASSLFVGETQYF,TRBV12-3/TRBV12-4,many
CSAVPIRGYTGELFF,TRBV20-1,NA
CASSRVQGLDTEAFF,TRBV6-2/TRBV6-3,many
CASTTSTTGELFF,TRBV6-1,many
CAWDGQGGNIQYF,TRBV30,many
CATSRGSSTDTQYF,TRBV15,many
CASSFEDRPYNEQFF,TRBV11-2,NA
CASSFDNQGDYGYTF,TRBV5-1,many
CASSLGRESTDTQYF,TRBV5-1,NA
CASSPDREGTEAFF,TRBV7-3,many
CASTNRLAGGGNEQFF,TRBV3-1,NA
CASSLDVQPQHF,TRBV12-3/TRBV12-4,many
CASSPFGQVPYEQYF,TRBV5-1,few
CASSPLAGEMDEQFF,TRBV3-1,few
CASSLVVATNEKLFF,TRBV7-8,NA
CSARDMGGEYYEQYF,TRBV20-1,few
CASSFGGIYDTQYF,TRBV7-3,few
CASSEFRTGDYEQYF,TRBV10-1,NA
CASLAGSVYEQYF,TRBV2,many
CTSSPTGGRDTQYF,TRBV7-3,few
CASSYSTSGIFSRDTQYF,TRBV6-6,many
CASSRTGTGVFEQYF,TRBV12-3/TRBV12-4,many
CASSVRVDDTQYF,TRBV2,many
CASSSGFGEQYF,TRBV28,many
CASSQGTPNSPLHF,TRBV14,NA
CASSGLRQYNEQFF,TRBV25-1,few
CASSLQGSYNSPLHF,TRBV28,NA
CASSLNKFNEQFF,TRBV5-6,NA
CASTRSGRAKTYNEQFF,TRBV28,many